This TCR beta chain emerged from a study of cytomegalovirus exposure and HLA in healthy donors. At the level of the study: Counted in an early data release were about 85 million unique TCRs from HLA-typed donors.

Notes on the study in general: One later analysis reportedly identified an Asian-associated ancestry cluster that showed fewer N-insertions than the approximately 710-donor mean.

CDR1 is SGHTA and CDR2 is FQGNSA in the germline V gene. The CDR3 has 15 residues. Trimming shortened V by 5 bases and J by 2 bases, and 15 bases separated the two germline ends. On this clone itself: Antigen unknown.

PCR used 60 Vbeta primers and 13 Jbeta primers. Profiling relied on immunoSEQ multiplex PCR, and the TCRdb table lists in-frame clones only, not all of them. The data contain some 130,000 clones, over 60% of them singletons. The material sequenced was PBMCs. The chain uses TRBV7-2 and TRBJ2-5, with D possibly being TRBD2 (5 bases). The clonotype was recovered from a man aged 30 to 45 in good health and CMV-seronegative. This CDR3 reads CASSRGPTGQETQYF. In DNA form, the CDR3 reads TGTGCCAGCAGCAGAGGACCCACGGGGCAAGAGACCCAGTACTTC.